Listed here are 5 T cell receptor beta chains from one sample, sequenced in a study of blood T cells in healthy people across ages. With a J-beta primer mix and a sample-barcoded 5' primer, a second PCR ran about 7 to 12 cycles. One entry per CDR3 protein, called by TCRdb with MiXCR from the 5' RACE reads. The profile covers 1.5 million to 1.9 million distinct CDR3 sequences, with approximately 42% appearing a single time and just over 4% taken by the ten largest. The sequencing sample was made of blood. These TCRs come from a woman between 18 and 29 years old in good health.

The CDR3 region has the DNA TGTGCCAGCAGCGTCCATCCCGGGACTGAAGCTTTCTTT. Translation: CASSVHPGTEAFF. The J gene is TRBJ1-1, the V gene TRBV14; D not certain. V lost 5 bases and J lost 5, with 12 bases in between. CDR3 length: 13 residues. The germline gives CDR1 SGHDN, CDR2 FVKESK.

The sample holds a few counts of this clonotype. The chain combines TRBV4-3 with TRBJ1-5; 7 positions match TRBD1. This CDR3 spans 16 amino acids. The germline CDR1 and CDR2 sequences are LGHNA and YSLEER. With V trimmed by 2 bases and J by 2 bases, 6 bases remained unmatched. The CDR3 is CASSQREGAGNQPQHF. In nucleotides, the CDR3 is TGCGCCAGCAGCCAAAGGGAGGGGGCGGGCAATCAGCCCCAGCATTTT.

The CDR3: CASRALWGNEQYF. The CDR3 DNA reads as TGTGCCAGCAGGGCCCTGTGGGGCAATGAGCAGTACTTC. The J gene is TRBJ2-5, the V gene TRBV28; TRBD1 is a possible D gene (5 bases). Trimming took 6 bases from V and 11 from J, leaving 19 bases between them. The CDR3 covers 13 residues. Germline V gene lookup returns CDR1 MDHEN and CDR2 SYDVKM.

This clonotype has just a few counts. CDR3 in amino acids: CASSTGWDEQFF. The CDR3 DNA reads as TGTGCCAGCAGCACAGGGTGGGACGAGCAGTTCTTC. The rearrangement joins TRBV7-9 to TRBJ2-1, with D possibly TRBD1 on 6 matching bases. Trimming took off 5 bases at V and 10 bases at J, with 12 bases between the two ends. The V gene's germline CDR1 is SEHNR and CDR2 FQNEAQ (reference sequence). CDR3 length equals 12 residues. Looking up the rest from reference TRBV7-9 and TRBJ2-1 gives the full variable domain: DTGVSQNPRHKITKRGQNVTFRCDPISEHNRLYWYRQTLGQGPEFLTYFQNEAQLEKSRLLSDRFSAERPKGSFSTLEIQRTEQGDSAMYLCASSTGWDEQFFGPGTRLTVL.

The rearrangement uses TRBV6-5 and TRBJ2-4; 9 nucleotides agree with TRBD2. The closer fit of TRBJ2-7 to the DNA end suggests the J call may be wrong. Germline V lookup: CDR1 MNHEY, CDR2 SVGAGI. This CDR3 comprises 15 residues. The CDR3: CANKYGTSFLYEQYF. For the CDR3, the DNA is TGTGCCAACAAATATGGGACTAGCTTCCTCTACGAGCAGTACTTC.